The 15 T cell receptor beta chains in this list originate from one sample, sequenced in a study of blood T cell repertoires in COVID-19. Produced via immunoSEQ multiplex PCR; TCRdb's table is partial and in-frame only. The profile shows a few hundred thousand clones, around 89% of them singletons. The sample was peripheral blood. The receptors come from a woman aged 25 to 39 with COVID-19, enrolled during active disease.

The J gene is TRBJ1-2, the V gene TRBV28; 7 bases are a match to TRBD1. V shed 2 bases and J 5 bases; nucleotides not matched to a gene: 11. Germline lookup yields CDR1 MDHEN and CDR2 SYDVKM. This CDR3 spans 16 amino acids. Here the CDR3 DNA reads TGTGCCAGCAGTTTAATGAGTGGAGGGGGCGCATATGGCTACACCTTC. Translated, it gives CASSLMSGGGAYGYTF.

The chain couples TRBV27 to TRBJ1-2; 9 bases are shared with TRBD1. Germline values: CDR1 MNHEY, CDR2 SMNVEV (reference sequence). The trim removed 6 bases at V and 4 bases at J, leaving 6 bases unmatched. The CDR3 contains 14 residues. The CDR3 sequence: CASSRGTGRYGYTF. DNA for the CDR3: TGTGCCAGCAGCCGCGGGACAGGGCGCTATGGCTACACCTTC.

This clone came up once. The J gene is TRBJ2-7, the V gene TRBV9; 8 bases agree with TRBD1. Germline values: CDR1 SGDLS, CDR2 YYNGEE. The CDR3 length is 14 residues. Trimming at V came to 4 bases and at J to 2 bases, leaving 5 bases not matched to a gene. The DNA of the CDR3 is TGTGCCAGCAGCCCGAGGGGACAGGCCTACGAGCAGTACTTC. Its translation is CASSPRGQAYEQYF.

In its sample, this clone was seen once. The rearrangement joins TRBV4-1 to TRBJ1-2, with TRBD1 as a possible D gene (5 bases). Germline assignment: CDR1 MGHRA and CDR2 YSYEKL. The CDR3 is made up of 17 amino acids. Between the trimmed V and J ends, which lost 0 bases and 0 bases, there was a span of 14 bases. As DNA, the CDR3 is TGCGCCAGCAGCCAAGATGTCGGTACAGGATCTAACTATGGCTACACCTTC. Translation: CASSQDVGTGSNYGYTF.

The chain has TRBV18 and TRBJ1-6; 7 nucleotides match TRBD1. With V trimmed by 0 bases and J by 7 bases, 3 bases remained unmatched. Germline loops: CDR1 KGHSH, CDR2 LQKENI. The CDR3 extends over 15 amino acids. CDR3 nucleotide sequence: TGTGCCAGCTCACCACCGGCAGGGGGGAATTCACCCCTCCACTTT. Amino acids: CASSPPAGGNSPLHF.

This sequence joins TRBV4-3 and TRBJ1-4; TRBD1 is a possible D gene (5 bases). Germline values: CDR1 LGHNA, CDR2 YSLEER. The CDR3 consists of 14 residues. V lost 4 bases and J 8 bases, leaving 14 bases between the germline ends. This CDR3 reads CASSLETESEKLFF. CDR3 DNA sequence: TGCGCCAGCAGCCTCGAGACAGAATCAGAAAAACTGTTTTTT.

The V and J genes are TRBV19 and TRBJ1-6; D may be TRBD1 (5 bases). Per germline, CDR1 LNHDA and CDR2 SQIVND (reference sequence). The CDR3 runs 14 residues. Trimming left V 2 bases short and J 11 bases short, with 13 bases between. The CDR3 DNA reads TGTGCCAGTAGTATAAAGGAAGCGGGGGCACCCCTCCACTTT. Translating it yields CASSIKEAGAPLHF.

This chain uses TRBV6-5 with TRBJ1-3; tentative D call: TRBD1 (6 bases). The CDR3 spans 15 residues. The V gene's germline CDR1 is MNHEY and CDR2 SVGAGI. V shed 8 bases and J shed 2 bases, with 16 bases lying between them. The CDR3 reads CASELQGSTGNTIYF. The DNA of the CDR3 is TGTGCCAGCGAACTACAGGGATCCACTGGAAACACCATATATTTT.

This chain uses TRBV5-3 with TRBJ2-2; D not certain. TRBV5-3 is an ORF, and what it does is uncertain. The CDR3 contains 12 residues. Trimming cost V 3 bases and J 7 bases, with 7 bases left between them. The DNA of the CDR3 is TGTGCCAGAAGCTCCGACTGCGGGGAGCTGTTTTTT. This gives the protein CARSSDCGELFF.

The chain joins TRBV5-6 to TRBJ2-7; D is possibly TRBD1 (6 bases). The CDR3 is 15 amino acids. Trimming took off 5 bases at V and 7 bases at J, with 22 bases between the two ends. Looked up from germline, CDR1 is SGHDT and CDR2 is YYEEEE. CDR3 bases: TGTGCCAGCAGGCCACAGGGTGCCCCCCTGTCGGAGCAGTACTTC. Its protein is CASRPQGAPLSEQYF.

This rearrangement joins TRBV7-2 to TRBJ2-3; TRBD2 matches 8 bases. Per germline, CDR1 SGHTA and CDR2 FQGNSA. The CDR3 length is 15 residues. V shed 5 bases and J 2 bases; nucleotides not matched to a gene: 6. CDR3 sequence reads: CASSAPGLVTDTQYF. CDR3 DNA: TGTGCCAGCAGCGCGCCGGGACTAGTCACAGATACGCAGTATTTT.

The chain carries TRBV4-3 and TRBJ2-1; unclear D gene. This CDR3 region has 16 residues. Germline V gene sequence: CDR1 LGHNA, CDR2 YSLEER. Between the trimmed V and J ends, which lost 4 bases and 0 bases, there was a span of 13 bases. CDR3: CASSPIGTHSYNEQFF. CDR3 nucleotides: TGCGCCAGCAGCCCGATTGGCACCCACTCCTACAATGAGCAGTTCTTC.

The chain recombines TRBV5-4 with TRBJ1-2; D gene ambiguous. Trimming left V 0 bases short and J 3 bases short, with 6 bases between. Germline-derived CDR1 and CDR2 are SGHNT and YYREEE (reference sequence). The CDR3 totals 13 residues. CDR3 DNA: TGTGCCAGCAGCTTGGACGGAGACTATGGCTACACCTTC. Encoded protein: CASSLDGDYGYTF. The full variable domain, with the rest looked up from reference TRBV5-4 and TRBJ1-2, is ETGVTQSPTHLIKTRGQQVTLRCSSQSGHNTVSWYQQALGQGPQFIFQYYREEENGRGNFPPRFSGLQFPNYSSELNVNALELDDSALYLCASSLDGDYGYTFGSGTRLTVV.

The rearrangement links TRBV5-1 to TRBJ1-1; 8 bases match TRBD1. V shed 3 bases, J shed 10 bases, and the junction held 5 bases outside the gene matches. Germline V gene lookup returns CDR1 SGHRS and CDR2 YFSETQ. This CDR3 has 12 residues. As DNA, the CDR3 is TGCGCCAGCAGCTACGGACAGGGAGGAGCTTTCTTT. Protein product: CASSYGQGGAFF.

Comment on this clone: One junction end does not reproduce the germline sequence, and a read error may be involved. The genes are TRBV7-7 and TRBJ2-5; no firm D call. Germline lookup yields CDR1 SSHAT and CDR2 FNYEAQ (reference sequence). The CDR3 is 14 amino acids. The CDR3: CASSLLGSQETQYF. Written as DNA, the CDR3 is TGTGCTAGCAGCCTTTTGGGCAGCCAAGAGACCCAGTACTTC.